This TCR beta chain was identified during a study of T cells after yellow fever vaccination. TCRdb re-analysed the 5' RACE reads in MiXCR, keeping a single row per CDR3 protein. The sample consists of 300,000 to 400,000 distinct CDR3 sequences, about 11% of them appearing once. After removal of 2 bases from V and 3 bases from J, the junction contained 4 bases not matched to a gene. The CDR3 extends over 14 amino acids. Germline assignment: CDR1 MNHEY and CDR2 SVGEGT. The V gene is TRBV6-2 or TRBV6-3, the J gene TRBJ2-7; TRBD1 matches 7 bases. The sequencing used CD4+ T cells sorted from PBMCs, collected 45 days after the yellow fever booster vaccination. This receptor was taken from a man between 18 and 29 years old who received the YFV17D yellow fever vaccine. In DNA form, the CDR3 reads TGTGCCAGCAGTTACCCGGGACAGTTCTACGAGCAGTACTTC. Translated: CASSYPGQFYEQYF.